The 21 T cell receptor beta chains listed next were all sequenced from one sample in a study of T cell clones after liver transplantation. Some clones are missing from TCRdb's copy, which holds only in-frame ones; the method was immunoSEQ multiplex PCR. This table has tens of thousands of clones, roughly nine tenths appearing once. The sample here was CD4+ T cells from blood, taken before liver transplant. The receptors come from a human donor who received a liver transplant.

The chain uses TRBV7-3 and TRBJ2-5; maybe TRBD1 (5 bases). This CDR3 spans 13 amino acids. Germline V gives CDR1 SGHTA, CDR2 FQGTGA. V was trimmed by 5 bases and J by 2 bases, leaving 9 bases between them. CDR3: CASSPQEQETQYF. In nucleotides, the CDR3 is TGTGCCAGCAGCCCACAGGAACAAGAGACCCAGTACTTC.

The V and J genes are TRBV4-3 and TRBJ1-6; D gene ambiguous. This CDR3 comprises 14 residues. Trimming cost V 4 bases and J 7 bases, with 11 bases left between them. Germline V lookup: CDR1 LGHNA, CDR2 YSLEER. CDR3 sequence (DNA): TGCGCCAGCAGCCTCGAGGGCAGAAATTCACCCCTCCACTTT. It yields the protein CASSLEGRNSPLHF.

The chain has TRBV20-1 and TRBJ2-2; D is uncertain. The CDR3 contains 10 residues. Per the germline V gene, CDR1 is DFQATT and CDR2 is SNEGSKA (reference sequence). The V gene lost 3 bases and the J gene lost 7 bases, with 3 bases spanning the gap. The CDR3 nucleotides read TGCAGTGCTAGGAACGGGGAGCTGTTTTTT. Translation: CSARNGELFF.

The chain links TRBV28 to TRBJ2-7; D is possibly TRBD1 or TRBD2 (6 bases each). Germline CDR1 reads MDHEN; CDR2 reads SYDVKM. The CDR3 runs to 13 residues. Trimming removed 5 bases at V and 4 bases at J, with 12 bases between. CDR3 sequence: CASSLGGRYEQYF. CDR3 DNA sequence: TGTGCCAGCAGTCTGGGGGGCCGATACGAGCAGTACTTC.

The chain couples TRBV19 to TRBJ1-4; no firm D call. The CDR3 covers 14 residues. V was shortened by 3 bases and J by 8 bases, with 13 bases between the two germline ends. Germline loops: CDR1 LNHDA, CDR2 SQIVND (reference sequence). The CDR3 reads CASSIDSLREKLFF. The DNA of the CDR3 is TGTGCCAGTAGTATCGACTCCCTGAGAGAAAAACTGTTTTTT. Variable domain in full (rest from reference TRBV19 and TRBJ1-4): DGGITQSPKYLFRKEGQNVTLSCEQNLNHDAMYWYRQDPGQGLRLIYYSQIVNDFQKGDIAEGYSVSREKKESFPLTVTSAQKNPTAFYLCASSIDSLREKLFFGSGTQLSVL.

The chain carries TRBV9 and TRBJ2-2, with D possibly matching TRBD1 (6 bases). This CDR3 is 17 amino acids long. Trimming pared 5 bases from V and 0 bases from J, leaving 17 bases between. Germline V gives CDR1 SGDLS, CDR2 YYNGEE. The CDR3: CASSIGSGGANTGELFF. In DNA, the CDR3 is TGTGCCAGCAGTATAGGGTCTGGGGGCGCGAACACCGGGGAGCTGTTTTTT.

The CDR3 spells CASSLMSGGKNEQYF. The CDR3 nucleotides are TGTGCCAGCAGCTTAATGAGCGGGGGGAAAAACGAGCAGTACTTC. The chain combines TRBV7-3 with TRBJ2-7; TRBD2 aligns across 9 bases. The CDR3 runs 15 residues. The V segment lost 1 base and the J segment 5 bases; nucleotides outside the gene matches: 6. CDR1 and CDR2 (germline): SGHTA, FQGTGA.

The rearrangement uses TRBV11-2 and TRBJ2-2; D uncertain. The germline V gene encodes CDR1 SGHAT and CDR2 FQNNGV. This CDR3 has 15 residues. V lost 7 bases and J 0 bases, leaving 12 bases between the germline ends. The CDR3 coding sequence is TGTGCCAGCACCCAGGCATGGACGAACACCGGGGAGCTGTTTTTT. Translated, it gives CASTQAWTNTGELFF.

A single count supports this clone. V usage is TRBV15 and J usage is TRBJ2-2; D call uncertain. With 0 bases removed from V and 1 base from J, the gap between germline ends came to 3 bases. This CDR3 is 14 amino acids long. Germline V gene data show CDR1 as LNHNV and CDR2 as YYDKDF (reference sequence). As DNA, the CDR3 is TGTGCCACCAGCAGAGACCAGAACACCGGGGAGCTGTTTTTT. The encoded protein is CATSRDQNTGELFF.

This chain joins TRBV29-1 and TRBJ2-3; D is possibly TRBD1 (5 bases). Germline V lookup: CDR1 SQVTM, CDR2 ANQGSEA. Trimming left V 3 bases short and J 2 bases short, with 9 bases between. The CDR3 spans 13 residues. CDR3 sequence (DNA): TGCAGCGTTGATATAGGGGCCACAGATACGCAGTATTTT. It codes for CSVDIGATDTQYF.

This sequence joins TRBV6-1 and TRBJ1-2; no clear D gene. The CDR3 length is 10 residues. Trimming stripped 4 bases from V and 4 bases from J, with 1 base between. CDR1 and CDR2 (germline): MNHNS, SASEGT. DNA of the CDR3: TGTGCCAGCAGTGGCTATGGCTACACCTTC. This codes for CASSGYGYTF.

CDR3 DNA sequence: TGTGCCAGCAGTCCGGGACACAAGAACTATGGCTACACCTTC. It specifies CASSPGHKNYGYTF. The J gene is TRBJ1-2, the V gene TRBV27, with a weak D call TRBD1 (6 bases). The V end lost 5 bases, the J end lost 2 bases, and 12 bases lay between the germline ends. Per germline, CDR1 MNHEY and CDR2 SMNVEV (reference sequence). The CDR3 is made up of 14 amino acids.

The CDR3 nucleotides read TGTGCCAGCAGTCAAGGAAGGACAGGGGAGAACACTGAAGCTTTCTTT. This codes for CASSQGRTGENTEAFF. This chain connects TRBV5-4 to TRBJ1-1; 9 bases match TRBD1. This CDR3 has 16 amino acids. V lost 5 bases and J lost 1; bases outside the gene matches: 9. Germline V gives CDR1 SGHNT, CDR2 YYREEE (reference sequence).

V and J are TRBV30 and TRBJ1-2; 7 nucleotides line up with TRBD1. Germline V gene sequence: CDR1 GTSNPN, CDR2 SVGIG (reference sequence). This CDR3 has 13 residues. With V trimmed by 2 bases and J by 3 bases, 3 bases remained unmatched. DNA of the CDR3: TGTGCCTGGAGTCCCGGGACAGACTATGGCTACACCTTC. It yields the protein CAWSPGTDYGYTF.

This chain uses TRBV6-5 with TRBJ2-1; tentative D call: TRBD2 (5 bases). Trimming removed 6 bases at V and 3 bases at J, with 15 bases between. CDR1 is MNHEY, CDR2 SVGAGI, per germline. The CDR3 is made up of 15 amino acids. This chain's CDR3 is CASRRADVSYNEQFF. CDR3 DNA sequence: TGTGCCAGCAGGCGGGCCGATGTTAGCTACAATGAGCAGTTCTTC.

This chain uses TRBV19 with TRBJ1-1; a possible D gene is TRBD1 (5 bases). V dropped 5 bases and J dropped 4 bases, with 14 bases sitting between them. There are 14 residues in the CDR3. Germline loops: CDR1 LNHDA, CDR2 SQIVND (reference sequence). The CDR3 region is CASSRSGRATEAFF. The CDR3 DNA is TGTGCCAGTAGTCGATCAGGGAGGGCCACTGAAGCTTTCTTT.

This rearrangement joins TRBV10-3 to TRBJ2-7, with a possible D match to TRBD2 (5 bases). The length of the CDR3 is 13 residues. Germline values: CDR1 ENHRY, CDR2 SYGVKD. The germline V and J ends were trimmed by 4 bases and 7 bases, with 14 bases remaining between them. The CDR3 sequence is CAISVGEPPEQYF. The DNA for the CDR3 is TGTGCCATCAGTGTGGGAGAGCCCCCGGAGCAGTACTTC.

The J gene is TRBJ2-3, the V gene TRBV27; 7 nucleotides line up with TRBD1. Unmatched junction bases numbered 4, after V lost 0 bases and J lost 1 base. Looked up from germline, CDR1 is MNHEY and CDR2 is SMNVEV (reference sequence). This CDR3 has 16 amino acids. The CDR3 coding sequence is TGTGCCAGCAGTTTATCGACAGGGTGGGGCACAGATACGCAGTATTTT. Translating it yields CASSLSTGWGTDTQYF.

This chain uses TRBV4-2 with TRBJ2-3; 7 bases align to TRBD2. V dropped 3 bases and J dropped 6; count of bases not matched to a gene: 9. This CDR3 spans 15 amino acids. Germline V lookup: CDR1 LGHNA, CDR2 YNFKEQ. This CDR3 is CASSQASGQRDTQYF. The CDR3 DNA follows: TGTGCCAGCAGCCAGGCTAGCGGTCAAAGGGATACGCAGTATTTT.

The chain carries TRBV29-1 and TRBJ1-1, with 9 nucleotides matching TRBD1. V gave up 7 bases and J gave up 5 bases; unmatched junction bases: 8. The CDR3 is made up of 13 amino acids. Germline CDR1 and CDR2: SQVTM and ANQGSEA. CDR3 bases: TGCAGCGAGATTCGTGGACAGGGGACTGAAGCTTTCTTT. Translation: CSEIRGQGTEAFF.

The rearrangement joins TRBV5-5 to TRBJ1-2; D remains unclear. V dropped 1 base and J dropped 3 bases, with 4 bases sitting between them. The length of the CDR3 is 12 residues. CDR1 SGHKS and CDR2 YYEKEE come from the germline V gene (reference sequence). The chain's CDR3 is CASSLTDYGYTF. The CDR3 DNA reads TGTGCCAGCAGCTTGACGGACTATGGCTACACCTTC.